This is a list of T cell receptor beta chains from one sample in a study of T cell repertoires in cytomegalovirus infection. The antigens these receptors bind are not known. Using its own MiXCR run on the reads, TCRdb lists one record per CDR3 protein. This table has fewer than 1,000,000 distinct CDR3 sequences, 31% appearing once. Sequencing used cultured CD8+ T cells from PBMCs, obtained from culture after CMV antigen stimulation. These receptors were taken from a human donor in good health (CMV status not recorded). Some clones in this sample may be carry-over from other donors' samples. Both conserved end residues are part of each CDR3. The D gene is left open where the match is weak. Clone size is given for some rows only: seen once, a few or many times, or a class if the clone is expanded.

TRBJ2-1 TRBV11-2 - few CASSLGTGSNEQFF TGTGCCAGCAGCTTGGGTACAGGGTCTAATGAGCAGTTCTTC
TRBJ1-2 TRBV7-7 - few CASSLSRAGVSYTF TGTGCTAGCAGCTTATCCAGAGCCGGAGTAAGCTACACCTTC
TRBJ2-5 TRBV7-2 TRBD2 many CASSLTSGGETQYF TGTGCCAGCAGCTTAACTAGCGGGGGGGAGACCCAGTACTTC
TRBJ1-6 TRBV6-2/TRBV6-3 - few CASSLREPGSYNSPLHF TGTGCCAGCAGTCTTAGGGAGCCAGGAAGCTATAATTCACCCCTCCACTTT
TRBJ2-3 TRBV20-1 TRBD1 - CSASGTGLTDTQYF TGCAGTGCTAGCGGGACAGGGTTGACAGATACGCAGTATTTT
TRBJ2-1 TRBV5-5 TRBD2 - CASSLALSGGQYNEQFF TGTGCCAGCAGCTTGGCCCTCAGCGGGGGTCAGTACAATGAGCAGTTCTTC
TRBJ2-1 TRBV7-8 - - CASSFRRGQSSYNEQFF TGTGCCAGCAGCTTCAGGCGGGGCCAGAGCTCCTACAATGAGCAGTTCTTC
TRBJ1-1 TRBV12-5 - - CASGFGAFGSTEAFF TGTGCTAGTGGTTTCGGAGCTTTTGGGAGCACTGAAGCTTTCTTT
TRBJ2-1 TRBV12-3/TRBV12-4 - - CASSSQGLADNEQFF TGTGCCAGCAGTTCTCAGGGGCTTGCCGACAATGAGCAGTTCTTC
TRBJ1-5 TRBV7-9 TRBD1 many CASSSGQESNQPQHF TGTGCCAGCAGCTCTGGACAGGAAAGCAATCAGCCCCAGCATTTT
TRBJ1-1 TRBV7-6 - few CASSSDRTVEAFF TGTGCCAGCAGCTCGGATAGAACAGTTGAAGCTTTCTTT
TRBJ2-3 TRBV5-4 - few CASSDTGLPTDTQYF TGTGCCAGCAGCGACACGGGACTCCCCACAGATACGCAGTATTTT
TRBJ1-2 TRBV12-3/TRBV12-4 - few CASRPRRDSSWDYYGYTF TGTGCCAGCAGACCCCGCAGGGATTCTTCTTGGGACTACTATGGCTACACCTTC
TRBJ1-2 TRBV6-6 - - CASSYSTPNYYGYTF TGTGCCAGCAGTTACTCGACCCCTAACTACTATGGCTACACCTTC
TRBJ1-2 TRBV4-1 - - CASRHSSYGYTF TGCGCCAGCAGACACAGCTCGTATGGCTACACCTTC
TRBJ2-7 TRBV20-1 TRBD2 - CSARGPWGDYEQYF TGCAGTGCTAGAGGGCCTTGGGGGGACTACGAGCAATACTTC
TRBJ1-1 TRBV27 TRBD1 - CASSLKGAGDTEAFF TGTGCCAGCAGTTTAAAGGGGGCCGGGGACACTGAAGCTTTCTTT
TRBJ1-6 TRBV12-3/TRBV12-4 - - CASSYLTGNSPLHF TGTGCCAGCAGTTACCTGACAGGCAATTCACCCCTCCACTTT
TRBJ2-7 TRBV7-2 TRBD1 many CASSFSGQGYEQYF TGTGCCAGCAGCTTCTCGGGACAGGGTTACGAGCAGTACTTC
TRBJ1-2 TRBV12-3/TRBV12-4 - few CASSSDHYGYTF TGTGCCAGCAGTTCGGACCACTATGGCTACACCTTC
TRBJ2-2 TRBV9 - few CASSVGSVSKNTGELFF TGTGCCAGCAGCGTAGGATCGGTTAGTAAGAACACCGGGGAGCTGTTTTTT
TRBJ1-5 TRBV6-2/TRBV6-3 - - CASSHRTAYSNQPQHF TGTGCCAGCAGTCACCGGACAGCGTATAGCAATCAGCCCCAGCATTTT
TRBJ1-4 TRBV5-3 - - CASSLTGEIGEKLFF TGTGCCAGCAGCTTGACGGGGGAAATAGGGGAAAAACTGTTTTTT
TRBJ1-1 TRBV6-5 - - CASSWRGGVEAFF TGTGCCAGCAGTTGGCGAGGGGGAGTTGAAGCTTTCTTT
TRBJ1-2 TRBV29-1 - - CSVEEAGPSYGYTF TGCAGCGTTGAAGAAGCAGGGCCGAGCTATGGCTACACCTTC
TRBJ1-2 TRBV7-3 TRBD1 many CASSLTGQDRDGYTF TGTGCCAGCAGCTTAACAGGTCAGGACAGGGACGGCTACACCTTC
TRBJ2-2 TRBV24-1 TRBD1 few CATSDLKETGKNTGELFF TGTGCCACCAGTGATTTAAAGGAGACAGGGAAGAACACCGGGGAGCTGTTTTTT
TRBJ2-5 TRBV11-2 - many CASSFTYHREETQYF TGTGCCAGCAGCTTTACGTACCACAGGGAAGAGACCCAGTACTTC
TRBJ2-1 TRBV18 - - CASSPTRDSYNEQFF TGTGCCAGCTCACCAACGAGAGACTCCTACAATGAGCAGTTCTTC
TRBJ2-3 TRBV6-1 - - CASSGSLLTGDTQYF TGTGCCAGCAGTGGGTCTTTGTTAACGGGGGATACGCAGTATTTT
TRBJ1-2 TRBV11-2 TRBD1 few CASSLEYATGGVSRGYTF TGTGCCAGCAGCTTAGAATATGCCACAGGGGGAGTCTCGCGGGGCTACACCTTC
TRBJ2-6 TRBV7-9 TRBD1 - CASSSPDRGRGRSGANVLTF TGTGCCAGCAGCTCACCGGACAGGGGGAGGGGGCGCAGTGGGGCCAACGTCCTGACTTTC
TRBJ2-1 TRBV10-3 - - CAISESRFSSYNEQFF TGTGCCATCAGTGAGTCCAGGTTCAGCTCCTACAATGAGCAGTTCTTC
TRBJ2-2 TRBV28 TRBD2 few CASSQKRGGITGELFF TGTGCCAGCAGTCAGAAGCGGGGGGGGATCACCGGGGAGCTGTTTTTT
TRBJ2-6 TRBV11-3 TRBD1 - CAGSHGTGESSGANVLTF TGTGCCGGCAGCCACGGGACAGGGGAGAGCTCTGGGGCCAACGTCCTGACTTTC
TRBJ2-1 TRBV2 TRBD2 - CASSPDGAGGYNEQFF TGTGCCAGCAGTCCCGATGGCGCGGGGGGTTACAATGAGCAGTTCTTC
TRBJ1-4 TRBV14 TRBD1 - CASSQYQGQGATNEKLFF TGTGCCAGCAGCCAATATCAGGGACAGGGAGCAACTAATGAAAAACTGTTTTTT
TRBJ2-2 TRBV7-9 - few CASSLPEDSTGELFF TGTGCCAGCAGCTTACCCGAGGACTCAACCGGGGAGCTGTTTTTT
TRBJ2-7 TRBV5-1 TRBD1 few CASSLPKDRSSYEQYF TGCGCCAGCAGCTTGCCTAAGGACAGGAGCTCCTACGAGCAGTACTTC
TRBJ2-1 TRBV25-1 - once CASDGNNEQFF TGTGCCAGCGATGGAAACAATGAGCAGTTCTTC
TRBJ2-3 TRBV25-1 - - CASSATLYSVTDTQYF TGTGCCAGCAGTGCCACTCTTTATAGCGTCACAGATACGCAGTATTTT
TRBJ2-2 TRBV4-1 TRBD1 - CASSLPRTGDTGELFF TGCGCCAGCAGCCTACCTCGGACAGGGGACACCGGGGAGCTGTTTTTT
TRBJ2-5 TRBV12-3/TRBV12-4 TRBD2 - CASSQTSGDQETQYF TGTGCCAGCAGCCAGACTAGCGGGGATCAAGAGACCCAGTACTTC
TRBJ1-1 TRBV19 - few CASTPGGSEAFF TGTGCCAGTACCCCGGGGGGTTCTGAAGCTTTCTTT
TRBJ2-1 TRBV12-3/TRBV12-4 - - CASSLLGVSEQFF TGTGCCAGCAGTTTATTAGGAGTAAGCGAGCAGTTCTTC
TRBJ2-6 TRBV24-1 TRBD1 - CATSDLNGQGDSGANVLTF TGTGCCACCAGTGATTTGAATGGACAGGGTGACTCTGGGGCCAACGTCCTGACTTTC
TRBJ2-7 TRBV4-1 - - CASSQDSQTSYEQYF TGCGCCAGCAGCCAAGACAGCCAGACCTCCTACGAGCAGTACTTC